This T cell receptor beta chain came from a study of blood T cell repertoires in COVID-19. The wider study: Donors in the United States, Italy and Spain gave samples during acute or convalescent COVID-19. The analysed material was cDNA or gDNA that came from T cells, B-cell-depleted T cells, or PBMCs.

In the source study's methods: Amplification of reference gene primers was used by the study to estimate nucleated cell counts. Generated by immunoSEQ multiplex PCR, the TCRdb table keeps only in-frame clones and is missing some. V, J and clone size were drawn from that table, and D and trimming were deduced from the DNA. The repertoire holds more than 85,000 clones, with approximately 84% as singletons. CDR1 and CDR2 from the germline V gene are SGHRS and YFSETQ. The CDR3 consists of 15 residues. Trimming left V 0 bases short and J 0 bases short, with 9 bases between. Sequenced: peripheral blood. The sequence derives from a man aged 70-80 years with acute or convalescent COVID-19. This rearrangement joins TRBV5-1 to TRBJ1-2, with D unresolved. CDR3 amino acids: CASSLALSANYGYTF. For the CDR3, the DNA is TGCGCCAGCAGCTTGGCCCTCTCAGCTAACTATGGCTACACCTTC.